The T cell receptor (beta chain) under discussion was sequenced for a study of blood T cell repertoires in COVID-19. Trimming took 9 bases from V and 2 from J; bases not matched to a gene: 10. CDR1 and CDR2 (germline): MDHEN, SYDVKM. CDR3 length equals 15 residues. TCRdb's table, derived via immunoSEQ multiplex PCR, lists solely in-frame clones and lacks some. This table holds under 130,000 clones, over 75% found once. The receptor comes from a woman aged 80 or over with acute or convalescent COVID-19. Input material: peripheral blood. V usage is TRBV28 and J usage is TRBJ2-3; TRBD2 aligns across 8 bases. The CDR3 protein is CASKPSGPNTDTQYF. CDR3 bases: TGTGCCAGTAAGCCTAGCGGGCCAAACACAGATACGCAGTATTTT. The full variable domain, with the rest looked up from reference TRBV28 and TRBJ2-3, is DVKVTQSSRYLVKRTGEKVFLECVQDMDHENMFWYRQDPGLGLRLIYFSYDVKMKEKGDIPEGYSVSREKKERFSLILESASTNQTSMYLCASKPSGPNTDTQYFGPGTRLTVL.